Sequencing of this T cell receptor beta chain was carried out in a study of spatial heterogeneity in lung cancer (dated by TCRdb to the late 2010s). General notes on the study: Donors were approximately 72 patients with early-stage, untreated non-small cell lung cancer from the lung TRACERx cohort. In the raw uncorrected reads, each unique combination of TCR and UMI appeared more than ten times on average. The study linked features of the TCR repertoire to counts of nonsynonymous mutations, which were determined by whole-exome sequencing of tumor tissue. More beta-chain than alpha-chain transcripts were consistently detected, likely reflecting higher beta-chain transcript abundance. At surgery, hundreds of tumor regions, approximately 64 matched nontumor lung samples and 45 to 60 PBMC samples were TCR-sequenced for both alpha and beta chains. The study quantitatively compared TCR alpha and beta repertoires across multiple tumor regions, matched nontumor lung and blood in non-small cell lung cancer. Follow-up PBMC samples were sequenced whenever the samples were available, and the median time to follow-up was around two years after resection. Study-wide findings and limitations: Confirming at a functional level the hypothesis that regional TCRs recognize regional mutations was considered to require additional single-cell paired TCR alpha and beta sequencing. Comparisons of baseline and follow-up blood repertoires included only 14 patients. Ubiquitous expanded tumor TCRs showed up in blood more often at tumor resection than at routine follow-up.

The method behind the library was 5' RACE. Sequenced on a NextSeq 500. In the TCR library protocol, a unique molecular identifier was attached to each TCR cDNA molecule so that PCR and sequencing errors could be corrected. The authors' analysis ran thus. Decombinator tools were used for TCR identification, UMI-based error correction and CDR3 extraction. TCRs above a frequency of 2 per 1,000, corresponding to the top 1% of the tumor frequency distribution, were defined as expanded. Each repertoire was subsampled 100 times to 5,000 TCRs, after which Renyi diversity was computed with the R vegan package. To build CDR3 similarity networks, amino acid triplet string-kernel similarity was used, and CDR3s were connected when their pairwise similarity was above 0.82. TCRdb handled the public reads itself, with Q25 trimming in fastp and clone calling in MiXCR, and kept productive beta chains. Under each unique CDR3 protein, matching rows form one entry showing the most common genes and DNA. It is TCRdb's table, rather than the study itself, that gives the V and J calls and clone size. The sample records tens of thousands of distinct CDR3 sequences, roughly 12% of which are singletons. Roughly 32% of the sample lies in the top ten.

This clonotype was detected ten times or more. No cognate antigen has been identified for it. No quality values exist for individual bases; no much larger clone is one base distant. The time point label corresponds to: blood at routine non-recurrence follow-up after resection. TCR sequencing used whole RNA extracted from tumor and nontumor lung tissue, or from cryopreserved PBMC samples, without cell sorting. Patients were selected for TCR sequencing only if sufficient RNA was available from at least two tumor regions. The CDR3, cysteine through phenylalanine, is 12 amino acids long. Left in the record is the CDR3 DNA by itself, 36 bases read in frame from the first base. As encoded in the germline V gene (reference sequence), CDR1 is DFQATT while CDR2 is SNEGSKA. V is shortened by 6 bases, J by 4 bases, and the region joining them spans 13 bases.

The rearrangement combines TRBV20-1 with TRBJ2-7; the D segment might be TRBD1 or TRBD2, since each matches 5 bases. Specimen: PBMCs, collected at follow-up. The receptor was derived from a male donor with early-stage non-small cell lung cancer. The CDR3: CSATGTPYEQYF. The nucleotides are TGCAGTGCAACCGGGACCCCATACGAGCAGTACTTC.